This TCR beta chain was retrieved from a study of control samples from healthy donors and cancer patients. TCRdb's copy holds only in-frame clones and misses some; the assay was immunoSEQ multiplex PCR. The sample shows 57,000 or so clones, around 95% of them seen only once. Germline values: CDR1 LNHDA, CDR2 SQIVND (reference sequence). The germline V and J ends were trimmed by 3 bases and 0 bases, with 9 bases remaining between them. CDR3 length: 15 amino acids. The chain links TRBV19 to TRBJ1-3; D remains unclear. The specimen sequenced was blood. The clonotype was recovered from a man aged 25 to 40 in good health. DNA of the CDR3: TGTGCCAGTAGTATCTATTTCCACTCTGGAAACACCATATATTTT. Protein product: CASSIYFHSGNTIYF.